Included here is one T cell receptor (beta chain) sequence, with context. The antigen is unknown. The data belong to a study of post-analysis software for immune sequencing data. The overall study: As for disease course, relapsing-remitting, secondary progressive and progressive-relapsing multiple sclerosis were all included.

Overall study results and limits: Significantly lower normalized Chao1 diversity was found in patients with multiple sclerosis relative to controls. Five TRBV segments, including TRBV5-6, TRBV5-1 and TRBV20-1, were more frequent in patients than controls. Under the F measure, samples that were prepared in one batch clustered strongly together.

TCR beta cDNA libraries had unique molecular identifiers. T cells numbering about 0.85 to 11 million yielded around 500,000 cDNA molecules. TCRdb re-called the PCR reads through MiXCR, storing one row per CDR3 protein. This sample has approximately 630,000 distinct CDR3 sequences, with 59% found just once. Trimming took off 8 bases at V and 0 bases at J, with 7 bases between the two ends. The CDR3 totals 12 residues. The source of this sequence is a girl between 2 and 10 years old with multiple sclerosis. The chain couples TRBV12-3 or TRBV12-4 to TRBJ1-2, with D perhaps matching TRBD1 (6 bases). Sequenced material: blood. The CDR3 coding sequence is TGTGCCAGCGGGACAACTAACTATGGCTACACCTTC. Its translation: CASGTTNYGYTF.